A single TCR beta chain is shown here with its context. The sample comes from a study of human T cells and chemical hapten exposure. TCRdb redid the calling of the RACE reads with MiXCR, one entry per CDR3 protein. The table lists more than 300,000 distinct CDR3 sequences, 4.5% to 5.5% of them singletons. V shed 6 bases and J 12 bases; nucleotides not matched to a gene: 8. The CDR3 length is 13 residues. The germline CDR1 and CDR2 sequences are MNHEY and SVGEGT. Time point here: pre-sensitization, week 0. Sample treatment: therapeutic diphenylcyclopropenone sensitization with weekly scalp DPC. This chain connects TRBV6-2 or TRBV6-3 to TRBJ2-6, with 7 positions matching TRBD1. This TCR derives from a woman aged 45-65 years with alopecia areata. Some clones in this sample may be carry-over from other donors' samples. The source was whole blood, collected in connection with sensitization to the hapten diphenylcyclopropenone (DPC). The CDR3 reads CASSLRTGGVLTF. CDR3 DNA: TGTGCCAGCAGCCTCAGGACAGGCGGCGTCCTGACTTTC.